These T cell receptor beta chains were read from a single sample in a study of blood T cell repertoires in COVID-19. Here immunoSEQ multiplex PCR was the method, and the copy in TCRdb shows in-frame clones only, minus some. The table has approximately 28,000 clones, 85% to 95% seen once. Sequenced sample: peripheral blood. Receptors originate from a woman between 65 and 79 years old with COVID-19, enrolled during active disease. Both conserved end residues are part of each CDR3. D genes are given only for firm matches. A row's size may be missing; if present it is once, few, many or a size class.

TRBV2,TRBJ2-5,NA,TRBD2,CASGSLVLAGAGETQYF,TGTGCCAGTGGGAGTTTGGTCCTAGCGGGAGCAGGAGAGACCCAGTACTTC
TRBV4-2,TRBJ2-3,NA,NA,CASSQIADRSTDTQYF,TGTGCCAGCAGCCAAATAGCGGACCGCAGCACAGATACGCAGTATTTT
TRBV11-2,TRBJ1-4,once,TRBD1,CASSEDRGRSNEKLFF,TGTGCCAGCAGCGAAGACAGGGGGCGGTCTAATGAAAAACTGTTTTTT
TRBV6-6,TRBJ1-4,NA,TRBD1,CATIQGQGEKLFF,TGTGCCACCATCCAGGGACAGGGCGAAAAACTGTTTTTT
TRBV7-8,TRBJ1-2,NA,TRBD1,CASTDTTGAGYTF,TGTGCCAGCACCGACACGACAGGGGCTGGCTACACCTTC
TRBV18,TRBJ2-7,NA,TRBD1,CASSPDTGQGYEQYF,TGTGCCAGCTCACCCGATACGGGACAGGGGTACGAGCAGTACTTC
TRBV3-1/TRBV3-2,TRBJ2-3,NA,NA,CASSQESAHGTDTQYF,TGTGCCAGCAGCCAAGAATCTGCACACGGCACAGATACGCAGTATTTT
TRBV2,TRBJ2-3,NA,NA,CASSESLSDTQYF,TGTGCCAGCAGTGAATCCCTTTCAGATACGCAGTATTTT
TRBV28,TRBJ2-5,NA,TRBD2,CATTLAGGLETQYF,TGTGCCACCACACTAGCGGGAGGGCTGGAGACCCAGTACTTC
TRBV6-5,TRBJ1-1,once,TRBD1,CASSRQGLTEAFF,TGTGCCAGCAGTCGACAGGGGTTGACTGAAGCTTTCTTT
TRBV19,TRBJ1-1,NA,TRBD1,CASSGSGQGFEAFF,TGTGCCAGTAGTGGTTCGGGACAGGGTTTTGAAGCTTTCTTT
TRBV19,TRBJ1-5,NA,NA,CASGGIPIGQPQHF,TGTGCCAGTGGAGGGATTCCTATTGGGCAGCCCCAGCATTTT